The rows below give T cell receptor beta chains drawn from one sample of a study of blood T cell repertoires in COVID-19. Generated by immunoSEQ multiplex PCR, the TCRdb table keeps only in-frame clones and is missing some. The profile shows fewer than 95,000 clones, 87% of them singletons. Sequencing used peripheral blood. Receptor source: a male donor with acute or convalescent COVID-19. Both conserved end residues are part of each CDR3. The order of the fields is J gene, V gene, D gene, clone size, CDR3 protein, CDR3 DNA. A D gene is named only where the DNA matches it firmly. Only some rows state a clone size, as once, few, many or a class for expanded clones.

J: TRBJ1-3; V: TRBV6-5; D: NA; size: NA; CDR3: CASSYSRTAGNTIYF; DNA: TGTGCCAGCAGTTACTCGAGAACAGCCGGAAACACCATATATTTT
J: TRBJ2-1; V: TRBV7-9; D: NA; size: NA; CDR3: CASSPDTSNEQFF; DNA: TGTGCCAGCAGCCCCGACACCTCCAATGAGCAGTTCTTC
J: TRBJ2-4; V: TRBV27; D: NA; size: NA; CDR3: CASAGAALAKNIQYF; DNA: TGTGCCAGCGCGGGCGCCGCTCTCGCCAAAAACATTCAGTACTTC
J: TRBJ2-7; V: TRBV19; D: NA; size: NA; CDR3: CASSIERAGFEQYF; DNA: TGTGCCAGTAGTATTGAACGGGCGGGGTTCGAGCAGTACTTC
J: TRBJ1-5; V: TRBV5-1; D: NA; size: NA; CDR3: CASSPMGGGNQPQHF; DNA: TGCGCCAGCAGCCCGATGGGGGGGGGCAATCAGCCCCAGCATTTT
J: TRBJ2-7; V: TRBV4-1; D: NA; size: NA; CDR3: CASSQAPGQTYEQYF; DNA: TGCGCCAGCAGCCAAGCCCCTGGACAAACCTACGAGCAGTACTTC
J: TRBJ1-4; V: TRBV5-6; D: NA; size: NA; CDR3: CASSLAGHATNEKLFF; DNA: TGTGCCAGCAGCTTGGCCGGACATGCAACTAATGAAAAACTGTTTTTT
J: TRBJ2-1; V: TRBV27; D: TRBD1; size: NA; CDR3: CASSWTGGYNEQFF; DNA: TGTGCCAGCAGCTGGACAGGTGGCTACAATGAGCAGTTCTTC
J: TRBJ1-5; V: TRBV6-6; D: NA; size: NA; CDR3: CASTQSNQPQHF; DNA: TGTGCCAGCACGCAGAGCAATCAGCCCCAGCATTTT
J: TRBJ2-5; V: TRBV18; D: NA; size: NA; CDR3: CASSPQGANVLETQYF; DNA: TGTGCCAGCTCACCACAAGGGGCTAACGTTCTCGAGACCCAGTACTTC
J: TRBJ2-7; V: TRBV5-6; D: TRBD2; size: NA; CDR3: CASSFRGGTSYEQYF; DNA: TGTGCCAGCAGCTTTCGCGGGGGGACCTCCTACGAGCAGTACTTC
J: TRBJ1-4; V: TRBV28; D: NA; size: NA; CDR3: CASKVTSADEKLFF; DNA: TGTGCCAGCAAGGTGACCTCTGCGGATGAAAAACTGTTTTTT
J: TRBJ2-5; V: TRBV15; D: NA; size: NA; CDR3: CATSSRWGLETQYF; DNA: TGTGCCACCAGCTCCCGCTGGGGGCTTGAGACCCAGTACTTC
J: TRBJ1-5; V: TRBV6-1; D: NA; size: NA; CDR3: CASSEGPQQPQHF; DNA: TGTGCCAGCAGTGAAGGGCCCCAACAGCCCCAGCATTTT
J: TRBJ1-6; V: TRBV4-2; D: TRBD1; size: NA; CDR3: CASSQDRGQGSGSPLHF; DNA: TGTGCCAGCAGCCAAGACAGGGGGCAAGGATCAGGATCACCCCTCCACTTT
J: TRBJ2-3; V: TRBV2; D: TRBD1; size: NA; CDR3: CASSGQGAADTQYF; DNA: TGTGCCAGCAGTGGACAGGGGGCGGCAGATACGCAGTATTTT
J: TRBJ2-7; V: TRBV2; D: NA; size: NA; CDR3: CASSEGQGWIRNEQYF; DNA: TGTGCCAGCAGTGAAGGGCAGGGGTGGATAAGGAACGAGCAGTACTTC
J: TRBJ1-1; V: TRBV2; D: NA; size: NA; CDR3: CASSEVKNTEAFF; DNA: TGTGCCAGCAGTGAAGTCAAGAACACTGAAGCTTTCTTT
J: TRBJ2-5; V: TRBV2; D: NA; size: NA; CDR3: CASNARKGLETQYF; DNA: TGTGCCAGCAATGCCCGGAAGGGGTTGGAGACCCAGTACTTC
J: TRBJ1-5; V: TRBV6-4; D: NA; size: NA; CDR3: CASSDMSEFQPQHF; DNA: TGTGCCAGCAGTGACATGAGTGAATTTCAGCCCCAGCATTTT
J: TRBJ1-4; V: TRBV7-2; D: NA; size: NA; CDR3: CASSPGSVGEKLFF; DNA: TGTGCCAGCAGCCCGGGGTCCGTGGGTGAAAAACTGTTTTTT
J: TRBJ1-3; V: TRBV3-1/TRBV3-2; D: NA; size: NA; CDR3: CASSQVPGGDTIYF; DNA: TGTGCCAGCAGCCAAGTGCCCGGGGGGGACACCATATATTTT
J: TRBJ2-7; V: TRBV18; D: TRBD1; size: NA; CDR3: CASSKGQGAYEQYF; DNA: TGTGCCAGCTCGAAAGGACAGGGGGCTTACGAGCAGTACTTC
J: TRBJ1-3; V: TRBV5-6; D: NA; size: NA; CDR3: CASSLWAAGGNTIYF; DNA: TGTGCCAGCAGCTTGTGGGCAGCGGGGGGAAACACCATATATTTT
J: TRBJ2-1; V: TRBV11-1; D: TRBD2; size: NA; CDR3: CASSLVGGTYNEQFF; DNA: TGTGCCAGCAGCTTAGTCGGGGGGACCTACAATGAGCAGTTCTTC
J: TRBJ1-5; V: TRBV5-5; D: NA; size: NA; CDR3: CASSSDWPPNQPQHF; DNA: TGTGCCAGCAGCTCCGACTGGCCTCCGAATCAGCCCCAGCATTTT
J: TRBJ1-6; V: TRBV7-2; D: NA; size: NA; CDR3: CASSAGVNSPLHF; DNA: TGTGCCAGCAGTGCAGGGGTTAACTCACCCCTCCACTTT
J: TRBJ2-5; V: TRBV18; D: NA; size: few; CDR3: CASSPSSQETQYF; DNA: TGTGCCAGCTCACCATCCTCTCAAGAGACCCAGTACTTC
J: TRBJ2-5; V: TRBV6-2/TRBV6-3; D: NA; size: NA; CDR3: CASSRPHRGETQYF; DNA: TGTGCCAGCAGCCGGCCACATCGTGGTGAGACCCAGTACTTC
J: TRBJ1-3; V: TRBV6-5; D: NA; size: once; CDR3: CASSLGAVTPGNTIYF; DNA: TGTGCCAGCAGTTTGGGGGCCGTAACTCCTGGAAACACCATATATTTT